This section outlines one T cell receptor beta chain sequence together with its context. In the authors' methods: Cell counts per sample came from amplifying reference gene primers. TCRdb's table, derived via immunoSEQ multiplex PCR, lists solely in-frame clones and lacks some. V, J and clone size reflect that table, while D and trimming were determined from the DNA. This sample yields about 240,000 clones, of which about nine tenths are seen a single time; just over 7% belongs to the top ten. CDR3 length equals 13 residues. Germline CDR1 is MNHEY and CDR2 is SVGAGI. Trimming took 6 bases from V and 4 from J; bases not matched to a gene: 5. The data originate from a study of blood T cell repertoires in COVID-19. The wider study: Spain, Italy and the United States supplied samples that represented acute and convalescent COVID-19. PBMCs, B-cell-depleted T cells, or T cells provided the cDNA or gDNA that made up the material.

Sequenced material: peripheral blood. This sequence joins TRBV6-5 and TRBJ2-5; 7 bases are shared with TRBD1. This TCR came from a man aged 55 to 69 who had recovered from COVID-19. The CDR3 loop is CASRPTGAETQYF. CDR3 DNA sequence: TGTGCCAGCAGACCTACAGGGGCAGAGACCCAGTACTTC.